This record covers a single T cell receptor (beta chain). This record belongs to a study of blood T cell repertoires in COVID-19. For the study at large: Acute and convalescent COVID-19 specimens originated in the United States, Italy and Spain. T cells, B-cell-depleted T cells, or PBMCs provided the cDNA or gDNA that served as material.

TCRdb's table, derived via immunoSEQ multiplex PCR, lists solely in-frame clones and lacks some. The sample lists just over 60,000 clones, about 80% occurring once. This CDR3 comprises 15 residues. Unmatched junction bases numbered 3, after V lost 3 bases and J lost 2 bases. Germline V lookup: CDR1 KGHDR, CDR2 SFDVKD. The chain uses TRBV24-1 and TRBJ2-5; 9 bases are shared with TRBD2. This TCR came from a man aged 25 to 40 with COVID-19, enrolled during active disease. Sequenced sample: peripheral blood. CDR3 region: CATSDAAGGQETQYF. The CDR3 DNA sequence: TGTGCCACCAGTGATGCTGCGGGGGGGCAAGAGACCCAGTACTTC.